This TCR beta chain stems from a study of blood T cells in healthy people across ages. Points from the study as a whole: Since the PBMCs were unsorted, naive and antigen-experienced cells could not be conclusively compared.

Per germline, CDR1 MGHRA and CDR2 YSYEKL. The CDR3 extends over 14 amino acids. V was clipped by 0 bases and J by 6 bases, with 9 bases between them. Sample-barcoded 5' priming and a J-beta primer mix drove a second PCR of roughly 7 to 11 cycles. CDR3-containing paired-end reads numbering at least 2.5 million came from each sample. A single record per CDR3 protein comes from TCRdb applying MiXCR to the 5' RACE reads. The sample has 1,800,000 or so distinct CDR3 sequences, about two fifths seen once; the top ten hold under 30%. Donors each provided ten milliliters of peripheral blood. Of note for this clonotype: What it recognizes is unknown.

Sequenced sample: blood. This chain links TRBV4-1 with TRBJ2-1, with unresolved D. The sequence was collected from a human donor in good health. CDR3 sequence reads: CASSQDGQSNEQFF. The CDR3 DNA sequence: TGCGCCAGCAGCCAAGATGGGCAGAGCAATGAGCAGTTCTTC.